The next 8 T cell receptor beta chains were all read from a single sample in a study of T cell repertoires in cytomegalovirus infection. TCRdb reanalysed the reads using MiXCR and keeps one entry per CDR3 protein. The repertoire holds around 570,000 distinct CDR3 sequences, 35% to 50% seen once, with around 46% in the top ten. Their antigen targets remain unknown. The material was cultured PBMCs, obtained from culture after CMV antigen stimulation. Every receptor here comes from a human donor in good health (CMV status not recorded). Some clones in this sample may be carry-over from other donors' samples.

The V call is TRBV19, the J call TRBJ1-2; 7 positions match TRBD1. Germline CDR1 is LNHDA and CDR2 is SQIVND (reference sequence). Germline trimming cut 7 bases from V and 8 bases from J; bases unmatched to any gene: 13. This CDR3 has 14 residues. CDR3 sequence: CASTRQGGLLGYTF. In nucleotides, the CDR3 is TGTGCCAGTACGCGACAGGGCGGTTTGCTCGGCTACACCTTC.

This clonotype showed up just a few times. The genes are TRBV7-9 and TRBJ2-7; unclear D gene. Looked up from germline, CDR1 is SEHNR and CDR2 is FQNEAQ (reference sequence). The CDR3 extends over 15 amino acids. V lost 4 bases and J 4 bases, leaving 17 bases between the germline ends. CDR3: CASSYSWSHPYEQYF. Written as DNA, the CDR3 is TGTGCCAGCAGCTACAGTTGGAGTCACCCTTACGAGCAGTACTTC.

The chain links TRBV7-2 to TRBJ1-5; a weak D match, TRBD1 (5 bases). This CDR3 is built from 16 residues. Trimming pared 5 bases from V and 3 bases from J, leaving 17 bases between. Germline V CDR1 and CDR2: SGHTA, FQGNSA. Here the CDR3 DNA reads TGTGCCAGCAGCCTAACCGGGACCTACCCCAATCAGCCCCAGCATTTT. It yields the protein CASSLTGTYPNQPQHF.

The chain is built from TRBV20-1 and TRBJ2-7, with D possibly TRBD1 on 6 matching bases. The germline V gene encodes CDR1 DFQATT and CDR2 SNEGSKA (reference sequence). CDR3 length: 13 amino acids. V gave up 3 bases and J gave up 3 bases, with 12 bases separating them. The CDR3 sequence is CSARDRKDYEQYF. CDR3 nucleotides: TGCAGTGCTAGGGACAGAAAAGACTACGAGCAGTACTTC.

This clonotype was observed many times. This chain connects TRBV7-2 to TRBJ1-2; no firm D call. Trimming shortened V by 5 bases and J by 6 bases, and 13 bases separated the two germline ends. Germline CDR1 reads SGHTA; CDR2 reads FQGNSA. This CDR3 spans 13 amino acids. CDR3 coding DNA: TGTGCCAGCAGCGGGAGGAGACGGGATGGCTACACCTTC. Protein product: CASSGRRRDGYTF.

The chain links TRBV15 to TRBJ1-5; D possibly corresponds to TRBD1 (5 bases). The CDR3 has 16 residues. The V end was cut by 5 bases, the J end by 0 bases, with 14 bases between. Germline assignment: CDR1 LNHNV and CDR2 YYDKDF (reference sequence). CDR3 bases: TGTGCCACCAGCGCTAATTCCCAGGGTAGCAATCAGCCCCAGCATTTT. It codes for CATSANSQGSNQPQHF.

CDR3 in amino acids: CASSLGRGRANYGYTF. The CDR3 coding sequence is TGTGCCAGCAGTCTGGGGAGGGGGCGGGCTAACTATGGCTACACCTTC. The chain has TRBV27 and TRBJ1-2; 7 positions match TRBD1. The CDR3 totals 16 residues. V gave up 5 bases and J gave up 0 bases; unmatched junction bases: 9. Germline CDR1 is MNHEY and CDR2 is SMNVEV (reference sequence).

The genes are TRBV7-2 and TRBJ2-3; TRBD2 agrees at 9 bases. The CDR3 spans 15 residues. The junction had 7 bases not matched to a gene; V was cut back by 4 bases and J by 5 bases. The germline V gene encodes CDR1 SGHTA and CDR2 FQGNSA. The CDR3 nucleotides read TGTGCCAGCAGCTCCATAGCGGGGGCCCTAGATACGCAGTATTTT. Translating it yields CASSSIAGALDTQYF.